This T cell receptor (beta chain) stems from a study of T cell responses to AZD1222 COVID-19 vaccine. The germline V gene has CDR1 SGHTA and CDR2 FQGTGA. Trimming took off 0 bases at V and 6 bases at J, with 11 bases between the two ends. The CDR3 consists of 14 residues. The repertoire was sequenced with immunoSEQ multiplex PCR; TCRdb's copy has only in-frame clones and lacks some. The sample holds some 130,000 clones, more than 85% seen once. The material sequenced was peripheral blood, taken on day 0 of AZD1222 vaccination. The receptor comes from an adult in good health. This rearrangement joins TRBV7-3 to TRBJ2-5, with D hard to call. The CDR3 loop reads CASSLTPQGQTQYF. The CDR3 DNA follows: TGTGCCAGCAGCTTAACCCCCCAAGGACAGACCCAGTACTTC.